This TCR beta chain is drawn from a study of T cell responses to AZD1222 COVID-19 vaccine. TCRdb's table, derived via immunoSEQ multiplex PCR, lists solely in-frame clones and lacks some. The table has tens of thousands of clones, around 80% seen once. The CDR3 length is 15 residues. V was pared by 4 bases and J by 1 base, with 5 bases of the junction left unmatched. The germline V gene has CDR1 SGHRS and CDR2 YFSETQ. The TCR was taken from an adult in good health. This rearrangement joins TRBV5-1 to TRBJ1-2; 9 nucleotides line up with TRBD1. Material: peripheral blood, obtained on day 0 of AZD1222 vaccination. The CDR3 sequence is CASSTGTGFNYGYTF. The CDR3 DNA is TGCGCCAGCAGCACCGGGACAGGGTTTAACTATGGCTACACCTTC.